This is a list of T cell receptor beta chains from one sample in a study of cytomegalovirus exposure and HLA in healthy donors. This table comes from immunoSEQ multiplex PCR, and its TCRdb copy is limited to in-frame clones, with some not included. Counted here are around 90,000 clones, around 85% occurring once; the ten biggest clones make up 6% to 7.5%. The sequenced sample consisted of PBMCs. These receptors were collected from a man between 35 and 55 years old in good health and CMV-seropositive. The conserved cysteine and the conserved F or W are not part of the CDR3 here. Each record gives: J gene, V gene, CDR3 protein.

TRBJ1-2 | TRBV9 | ASSVETHRGEGYT
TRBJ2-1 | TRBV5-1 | ASSLGLAGGRDEQF
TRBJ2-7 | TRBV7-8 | ASSLARTGLNYEQY
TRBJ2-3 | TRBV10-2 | ASQRTSGGSSTDTQY
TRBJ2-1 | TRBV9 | ASSVSGGNYNEQF
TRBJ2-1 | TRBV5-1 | ASSSGGSSYNEQF
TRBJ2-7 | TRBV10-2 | ASSDRWGGPYEQY
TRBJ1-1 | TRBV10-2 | ASRTGAIMNTEAF
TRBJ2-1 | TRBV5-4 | ASSFLENEQF
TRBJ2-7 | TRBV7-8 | ASSLRTGFGEQY
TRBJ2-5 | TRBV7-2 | ASSLNYHGETQY
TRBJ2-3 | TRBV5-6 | ASSLVETRRDTQY
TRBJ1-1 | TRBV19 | ASSPGQGLSEAF
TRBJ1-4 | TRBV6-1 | ASSRRQFDNEKLF
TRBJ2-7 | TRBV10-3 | AIGAGDGYEQY
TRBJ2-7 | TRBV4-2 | ASSQASGQTYEQY
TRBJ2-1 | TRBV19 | ASNQRDRFYNEQF
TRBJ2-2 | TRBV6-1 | ASRGAGGRTGELF
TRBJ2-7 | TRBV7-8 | ASSLVTAGRGAHSYEQY
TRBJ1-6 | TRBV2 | ASRDNGYNSPLH